These T cell receptor beta chains were read from a single sample in a study of T cells in tumors after PD-1 blockade. The method was immunoSEQ multiplex PCR; TCRdb's version includes in-frame clones alone and lacks a portion of them. The data show 4,500 to 6,500 clones, roughly two thirds seen once. This specimen was tumor tissue, taken before anti-PD-1 treatment. The source of these receptors is a human donor with basal cell carcinoma. The conserved cysteine and the conserved F or W are not part of the CDR3 here.

J gene | V gene | CDR3 protein
TRBJ2-3 | TRBV13 | ASSLRVGGDTDTQY
TRBJ2-3 | TRBV7-3 | ASSLGLDTDTQY
TRBJ2-3 | TRBV19 | ASSRIISTDTQY
TRBJ2-1 | TRBV29-1 | SAGTSVSSYNEQF
TRBJ1-1 | TRBV6-5 | ASTLGPGAGTAF
TRBJ1-2 | TRBV5-4 | ASSFDRTEYGYT
TRBJ2-2 | TRBV19 | ASTPHRTDFTGELF
TRBJ2-2 | TRBV9 | ASSVVGGNTGELF
TRBJ1-1 | TRBV6-5 | ASSDTLNTEAF
TRBJ1-6 | TRBV14 | ASSLGTGFWNSPLH
TRBJ1-2 | TRBV9 | ASSGVYGYT
TRBJ1-2 | TRBV4-1 | ASSHVGRGEGAYGYT
TRBJ2-2 | TRBV7-3 | ASSLSGVTGELF
TRBJ2-7 | TRBV7-8 | ASSLRLYEQY
TRBJ1-1 | TRBV7-2 | ASSSHPTGSTEAF
TRBJ2-5 | TRBV4-1 | ASLPRSGGARETQY
TRBJ2-7 | TRBV19 | ASQITGTGGNEQY
TRBJ1-1 | TRBV19 | ASSIRAGTMNTEAF
TRBJ2-7 | TRBV29-1 | SVTKGGPYEQY
TRBJ2-5 | TRBV5-4 | ASSVGSGGAETQY
TRBJ2-3 | TRBV9 | ASSESGGIDTQY
TRBJ2-1 | TRBV18 | ASSPPGWNNEQF
TRBJ1-5 | TRBV27 | ASRQGTNQPQH
TRBJ1-6 | TRBV28 | ASRSTGFYNSPLH
TRBJ2-5 | TRBV4-1 | ASSQVNRGETQY
TRBJ1-2 | TRBV6-6 | ASSYRASAYGYT
TRBJ2-3 | TRBV6-4 | ASSASGGATDTQY
TRBJ1-2 | TRBV9 | ASSLRTGRANYGYT
TRBJ1-1 | TRBV30 | AWRPRGLSYTEAF
TRBJ2-3 | TRBV7-8 | ASSLEGRGRDTQY
TRBJ1-1 | TRBV7-9 | ASSREAALNTEAF
TRBJ1-3 | TRBV7-8 | ASSRGPGNTIY
TRBJ1-3 | TRBV30 | AWNKGLGGNTIY
TRBJ2-7 | TRBV5-5 | ASSLELAGPYEQY
TRBJ1-1 | TRBV5-6 | ASSFGQKNTEAF
TRBJ1-1 | TRBV6-1 | ASSGRLGQANTEAF
TRBJ2-3 | TRBV14 | ASSPGTGAYTDTQY
TRBJ1-1 | TRBV5-6 | ASSHLRQGNTEAF
TRBJ2-1 | TRBV6-4 | ASSDSAGGPNEQF
TRBJ1-5 | TRBV4-1 | ASSQTGQPHQPQH
TRBJ2-1 | TRBV19 | ASRVAGGSLSYNEQF
TRBJ2-7 | TRBV9 | ASSAGTGGVQY
TRBJ2-5 | TRBV5-1 | ASSLLRKETQY
TRBJ2-5 | TRBV25-1 | ASTATWAGEETQY
TRBJ2-1 | TRBV6-4 | ASSDKKTGPNEQF
TRBJ1-1 | TRBV10-3 | AINTGAYNTEAF
TRBJ2-2 | TRBV19 | ASRDRGGAGELF
TRBJ2-3 | TRBV7-6 | ASSFGGNTDTQY
TRBJ1-1 | TRBV6-5 | ASSLTGVGTEAF
TRBJ2-2 | TRBV7-6 | ASSYTGAGELF